One sample yielded the 9 T cell receptor beta chains listed below, sequenced in a study of CD8 T cells in ankylosing spondylitis. Using its own MiXCR run on the 5' RACE reads, TCRdb lists one record per CDR3 protein. The profile covers 250,000 to 350,000 distinct CDR3 sequences, with about 19% appearing a single time and roughly 7.3% taken by the ten largest. The sample was blood, either unsorted or a sorted T cell fraction (not recorded which). The source is a male donor with ankylosing spondylitis or in good health (not recorded which).

This clonotype was recorded many times. V and J are TRBV20-1 and TRBJ2-5; D gene unclear. From germline, CDR1 is DFQATT and CDR2 SNEGSKA (reference sequence). With 1 base removed from V and 3 bases from J, the gap between germline ends came to 12 bases. The CDR3 contains 14 residues. DNA of the CDR3: TGCAGTGCTAGAGCCTTTCCCTTCGAAGAGACCCAGTACTTC. Translated, it gives CSARAFPFEETQYF.

Here the CDR3 DNA reads TGCGCCAGCAGCTTGAGGGGACTATTAGAAGACAATGAGCAGTTCTTC. This translates into CASSLRGLLEDNEQFF. The gene calls are TRBV5-1 and TRBJ2-1, with 7 bases matching TRBD2. The CDR3 spans 16 residues. Germline values: CDR1 SGHRS, CDR2 YFSETQ. After removal of 1 base from V and 5 bases from J, the junction contained 9 bases not matched to a gene.

The CDR3: CASSLRSGGNPGANVLTF. In DNA form, the CDR3 reads TGCGCCAGCAGCTTACGGTCAGGGGGGAACCCTGGGGCCAACGTCCTGACTTTC. The J gene is TRBJ2-6, the V gene TRBV5-1; D is perhaps TRBD1 (7 bases). V was cut by 2 bases and J by 2 bases, with 17 bases left in between. The germline gives CDR1 SGHRS, CDR2 YFSETQ. This CDR3 has 18 amino acids.

Concerning this clonotype itself: An end of the junction differs from the germline gene, which may be a read error. The chain has TRBV6-5 and TRBJ2-5, with 7 bases aligning to TRBD2. CDR3 length: 16 residues. The germline CDR1 and CDR2 sequences are MNHEY and SVGAGI. DNA for the CDR3: TGTGCCAGCAGTAACTCGGGACTAATCTCACAAGAGACCCAGTACTTC. Translation: CASSNSGLISQETQYF.

This clonotype was seen a few times. This chain uses TRBV25-1 with TRBJ1-3, with no clear D. The CDR3 has 15 residues. V was cut by 1 base and J by 4 bases, with 11 bases left in between. Germline-derived CDR1 and CDR2 are MGHDK and SYGVNS. The CDR3 DNA reads as TGTGCCAGCAGTGAATCTAACAGACAAGGAAACACCATATATTTT. This translates into CASSESNRQGNTIYF.

This clonotype was detected ten times or more. The chain couples TRBV27 to TRBJ2-3, with D perhaps matching TRBD1 (6 bases). CDR1 and CDR2 from the germline V gene are MNHEY and SMNVEV (reference sequence). V gave up 5 bases and J gave up 4 bases, with 16 bases separating them. The CDR3 totals 15 residues. The chain's CDR3 is CASSLGAPPADTQYF. The CDR3 nucleotides read TGTGCCAGCAGTCTGGGGGCTCCCCCAGCAGATACGCAGTATTTT.

This clonotype counts as medium-sized. The chain links TRBV12-3 or TRBV12-4 to TRBJ1-1; perhaps TRBD1 as D (5 bases). This CDR3 contains 15 residues. With 6 bases removed from V and 5 bases from J, the gap between germline ends came to 19 bases. The CDR3 DNA sequence: TGTGCCAGCAGCCCGTCCTACGGGGGTAAAACTGAAGCTTTCTTT. The encoded protein is CASSPSYGGKTEAFF.

This clonotype was counted between two and nine times. The gene calls are TRBV6-1 and TRBJ2-5; D perhaps matches TRBD2 (5 bases). Trimming took off 11 bases at V and 1 base at J, with 11 bases between the two ends. Germline V gene data show CDR1 as MNHNS and CDR2 as SASEGT. The CDR3 covers 12 residues. The chain's CDR3 is CAARGSQETQYF. The CDR3 DNA follows: TGTGCCGCCCGGGGTTCCCAAGAGACCCAGTACTTC.

The genes are TRBV7-2 and TRBJ2-1, with no clear D. The CDR3 is 14 amino acids. V was cut by 2 bases and J by 10 bases, with 15 bases left in between. Germline CDR1 is SGHTA and CDR2 is FQGNSA. CDR3 nucleotide sequence: TGTGCCAGCAGCTTAAGTAGCCCCTTTGGGGAGCAGTTCTTC. This translates into CASSLSSPFGEQFF. Full variable domain (remainder filled in from reference TRBV7-2 and TRBJ2-1): GAGVSQSPSNKVTEKGKDVELRCDPISGHTALYWYRQSLGQGLEFLIYFQGNSAPDKSGLPSDRFSAERTGGSVSTLTIQRTQQEDSAVYLCASSLSSPFGEQFFGPGTRLTVL.